The sequence of this T cell receptor beta chain was determined in a study of T-cell memory formation after mild COVID-19. Study outcomes and limitations: Among clones contracting day 15 to 85, CD4/CD8 was balanced, whereas later expanders leaned CD4+.

From 5'RACE with constant-segment primers came TCR alpha and TCR beta cDNA libraries that carried sample barcodes and UMIs. TCRdb ran MiXCR on the 5' RACE reads and lists one entry per CDR3 protein. The sample lists under 250,000 distinct CDR3 sequences; over 7.5% were seen once. Notes on this clonotype: Its antigen is not identified.

The sample consisted of PBMCs or a T cell subset sorted from them (not recorded which). The source is a man aged 18 to 30 who had mild COVID-19 (a few samples of this study predate the infection). Cell type and time point are not known.

The chain's CDR3 is CSARGLALNEQFF. CDR3 nucleotides: TGCAGTGCTAGAGGACTAGCTTTGAATGAGCAGTTCTTC. V usage is TRBV20-1 and J usage is TRBJ2-1, with TRBD2 matching 7 bases. Trimming cost V 1 base and J 7 bases; bases outside gene matches: 4. CDR3 length: 13 amino acids. Germline CDR1 and CDR2: DFQATT and SNEGSKA (reference sequence).